A selection of T cell receptor beta chains follows, all from one sample in a study of control samples from healthy donors and cancer patients. Sequenced by immunoSEQ multiplex PCR; TCRdb stores in-frame clones only, minus some. Of 130,000 to 150,000 clones listed, over 90% are singletons. Material for sequencing was PBMCs. Receptors were obtained from a man in his 60s with colorectal cancer. CDR3s include the opening cysteine and the closing phenylalanine or tryptophan. A D gene is named only where the DNA matches it firmly. Clone size, where shown, is once, few, many, or a class for clones that have expanded.

D gene	CDR3 length	V gene	clone size	J gene	CDR3 protein	CDR3 DNA
NA	16	TRBV5-1	once	TRBJ1-6	CASSFGQSELNSPLHF	TGCGCCAGCAGCTTTGGACAGTCGGAGCTTAATTCACCCCTCCACTTT
NA	14	TRBV11-3	NA	TRBJ2-7	CASSIGQPPYEQYF	TGTGCCAGCAGCATCGGACAGCCCCCCTACGAGCAGTACTTC
TRBD1	15	TRBV24-1	NA	TRBJ2-5	CATSDFGQGQETQYF	TGTGCCACCAGTGATTTCGGACAGGGCCAAGAGACCCAGTACTTC
NA	20	TRBV19	NA	TRBJ1-6	CASSVTLGRQIKGVNSPLHF	TGTGCCAGTAGTGTAACTCTGGGACGGCAAATTAAAGGGGTGAATTCACCCCTCCACTTT
TRBD1	13	TRBV29-1	NA	TRBJ1-1	CSVGGQENTEAFF	TGCAGCGTCGGGGGACAGGAGAACACTGAAGCTTTCTTT
NA	14	TRBV19	NA	TRBJ2-5	CASSIGQGGQTQYF	TGTGCCAGTAGTATCGGGCAGGGTGGGCAGACCCAGTACTTC
NA	15	TRBV3-1/TRBV3-2	NA	TRBJ2-3	CASSQSPSGTDTQYF	TGTGCCAGCAGCCAAAGTCCTAGCGGCACAGATACGCAGTATTTT
TRBD1	15	TRBV5-8	NA	TRBJ1-6	CASSLSTGSNSPLHF	TGTGCCAGCAGCTTGTCGACAGGGAGTAATTCACCCCTCCACTTT
NA	13	TRBV6-5	NA	TRBJ2-7	CASSRSPAYEQYF	TGTGCCAGCAGCCGTTCCCCAGCCTACGAGCAGTACTTC
NA	16	TRBV18	once	TRBJ2-4	CASSPSVTLAKNIQYF	TGTGCCAGCTCACCGAGCGTTACTCTAGCCAAAAACATTCAGTACTTC
NA	12	TRBV7-9	NA	TRBJ2-3	CASSSSVDTQYF	TGTGCCAGCAGCTCCTCGGTAGATACGCAGTATTTT
TRBD1	14	TRBV6-2/TRBV6-3	NA	TRBJ1-2	CASSNPGQATYSTF	TGTGCCAGCAGTAATCCGGGACAGGCGACCTATAGCACCTTC
NA	13	TRBV14	NA	TRBJ2-7	CASMGGASYEQYF	TGTGCCAGCATGGGGGGGGCCTCCTACGAGCAGTACTTC
NA	15	TRBV18	NA	TRBJ2-2	CASSPPQGNTGELFF	TGTGCCAGCTCACCACCCCAGGGGAACACCGGGGAGCTGTTTTTT
TRBD2	15	TRBV7-9	NA	TRBJ2-5	CASSLSGGNGETQYF	TGTGCCAGCAGCTTAAGCGGGGGGAATGGGGAGACCCAGTACTTC
TRBD1	15	TRBV29-1	NA	TRBJ2-4	CSVVPGQGERNIQYF	TGCAGCGTCGTCCCGGGACAGGGGGAGAGAAACATTCAGTACTTC
NA	16	TRBV27	NA	TRBJ2-5	CASSFSPGLGVGAQYF	TGTGCCAGCAGTTTTTCGCCGGGACTTGGGGTGGGGGCCCAGTACTTC
NA	14	TRBV7-2	NA	TRBJ2-5	CASGRQPPQETQYF	TGTGCCAGCGGCCGCCAACCACCCCAAGAGACCCAGTACTTC
TRBD1	15	TRBV7-2	NA	TRBJ1-1	CASSLFGTGNTEAFF	TGTGCCAGCAGCTTATTCGGGACAGGGAACACTGAAGCTTTCTTT
TRBD1	13	TRBV30	NA	TRBJ1-1	CAWSKGQGPEAFF	TGTGCCTGGAGTAAGGGACAGGGACCCGAAGCTTTCTTT
NA	12	TRBV19	NA	TRBJ2-2	CASSILTGELFF	TGTGCCAGTAGTATCTTGACCGGGGAGCTGTTTTTT
TRBD1	16	TRBV4-1	NA	TRBJ1-3	CASSQDSTGSGNTIYF	TGCGCCAGCAGCCAGGACTCGACAGGGAGCGGAAACACCATATATTTT
NA	10	TRBV6-5	NA	TRBJ1-1	CASGFTEAFF	TGTGCCAGCGGGTTCACTGAAGCTTTCTTT
NA	16	TRBV5-1	NA	TRBJ2-6	CASSASGVPGANVLTF	TGCGCCAGCAGCGCCAGTGGGGTGCCTGGGGCCAACGTCCTGACTTTC
TRBD1	16	TRBV7-2	NA	TRBJ2-5	CASSRSLTGIRETQYF	TGTGCCAGCAGCCGTTCTTTGACAGGGATAAGAGAGACCCAGTACTTC
NA	12	TRBV5-1	NA	TRBJ2-2	CASKVEGEKLFF	TGCGCCAGCAAGGTAGAAGGGGAAAAGCTGTTTTTT
NA	12	TRBV7-9	NA	TRBJ2-7	CASSKSSYEQYF	TGTGCCAGCAGCAAAAGCTCCTACGAGCAGTACTTC
TRBD1	16	TRBV11-2	few	TRBJ2-7	CASSLIYGTGYHEQYF	TGTGCCAGCAGCCTAATATATGGGACAGGGTACCACGAGCAGTACTTC
NA	13	TRBV18	NA	TRBJ2-3	CASSRPGTDTQYF	TGTGCCAGCTCTAGGCCGGGCACAGATACGCAGTATTTT
TRBD1	13	TRBV7-9	NA	TRBJ1-1	CASSLTGGTEAFF	TGTGCCAGCAGCCTGACAGGGGGCACTGAAGCTTTCTTT
TRBD2	12	TRBV5-1	NA	TRBJ2-3	CASSLGRGMEYF	TGCGCCAGCAGCTTGGGGCGGGGGATGGAGTATTTT
NA	15	TRBV5-4	NA	TRBJ1-2	CASSLVATLDYGYTF	TGTGCCAGCAGCTTGGTCGCGACACTAGACTATGGCTACACCTTC
NA	15	TRBV5-1	NA	TRBJ2-1	CASSPDPSSYNEQFF	TGCGCCAGCAGCCCGGACCCGAGCTCCTACAATGAGCAGTTCTTC
NA	14	TRBV6-6	NA	TRBJ1-5	CASSYVGGNQPQHF	TGTGCCAGCAGTTACGTAGGGGGAAATCAGCCCCAGCATTTT
TRBD1	14	TRBV2	NA	TRBJ1-5	CASSPDREGQPQHF	TGTGCCAGCAGCCCGGACAGGGAGGGTCAGCCCCAGCATTTT
TRBD1	16	TRBV5-1	NA	TRBJ1-6	CASSTSTGGYNSPLHF	TGCGCCAGCAGCACCTCAACAGGGGGGTATAATTCACCCCTCCACTTT
NA	13	TRBV2	NA	TRBJ2-5	CASSGLPGETQYF	TGTGCCAGCAGTGGACTGCCCGGCGAGACCCAGTACTTC
NA	15	TRBV7-5	NA	TRBJ1-6	CARSLNRRENSPLHF	TGTGCCAGAAGCTTGAACAGGCGAGAGAATTCACCCCTCCACTTT
NA	12	TRBV18	NA	TRBJ2-3	CASSRNTDTQYF	TGTGCCAGCTCACGCAACACAGATACGCAGTATTTT
NA	15	TRBV10-2	NA	TRBJ2-7	CASSDQGGQSYEQYF	TGCGCCAGCAGTGATCAGGGGGGACAGTCCTACGAGCAGTACTTC
TRBD1	16	TRBV7-8	NA	TRBJ1-5	CASSSVGQGASQPQHF	TGTGCCAGCAGCTCCGTTGGACAGGGGGCATCTCAGCCCCAGCATTTT
NA	14	TRBV5-1	NA	TRBJ1-3	CASSLGGPRNTIYF	TGCGCCAGCAGCTTAGGAGGGCCGAGAAACACCATATATTTT
NA	12	TRBV7-9	NA	TRBJ1-1	CASSKGSTEAFF	TGTGCCAGCAGCAAGGGCAGCACTGAAGCTTTCTTT
NA	14	TRBV5-1	NA	TRBJ1-2	CASSPEGTNYGYTF	TGCGCCAGCAGCCCTGAGGGCACCAACTATGGCTACACCTTC
NA	13	TRBV7-2	NA	TRBJ1-5	CASSLRGNQPQHF	TGTGCCAGCAGCTTGAGAGGGAATCAGCCCCAGCATTTT